The rows below give T cell receptor beta chains drawn from one sample of a study of molecular identifiers for immune sequencing clone quantification. TCRdb reprocessed the PCR reads with MiXCR, giving one entry per CDR3 protein. In the table there are under 600,000 distinct CDR3 sequences, approximately 25% of which are singletons. The sample consisted of naive CD8+ T cells from blood, with Jurkat cell RNA spiked in. Receptor source: a human donor in good health. Some libraries in this study had Jurkat cell RNA spiked in. Both conserved end residues are part of each CDR3. The D gene is left open where the match is weak. Clone size, where shown, is once, few, many, or a class for clones that have expanded.

d_call: NA; v_call: TRBV4-3; cdr3_length: 16; j_call: TRBJ2-7; clone_size: many; cdr3_nt: TGCGCCAGCAGCCAAGCTCGGACCTGGAGGTCCTACGAGCAGTACTTC; cdr3_aa: CASSQARTWRSYEQYF
d_call: NA; v_call: TRBV12-3/TRBV12-4; cdr3_length: 14; j_call: TRBJ1-5; clone_size: NA; cdr3_nt: TGTGCCAGCAGTTTATTTGCGGGGGTTCAGCCCCAGCATTTT; cdr3_aa: CASSLFAGVQPQHF
d_call: NA; v_call: TRBV5-6; cdr3_length: 14; j_call: TRBJ2-3; clone_size: NA; cdr3_nt: TGTGCCAGCAGCCTTTGGTCGGGGACAGATACGCAGTATTTT; cdr3_aa: CASSLWSGTDTQYF
d_call: NA; v_call: TRBV5-5; cdr3_length: 13; j_call: TRBJ1-6; clone_size: many; cdr3_nt: TGTGCCAGCAGCGCGGGGGCGGATTCACCCCTCCACTTT; cdr3_aa: CASSAGADSPLHF
d_call: TRBD2; v_call: TRBV5-6; cdr3_length: 14; j_call: TRBJ2-7; clone_size: many; cdr3_nt: TGTGCCAGCAGCCCCGGGACTACCCACTACGAGCAGTACTTC; cdr3_aa: CASSPGTTHYEQYF
d_call: TRBD1; v_call: TRBV2; cdr3_length: 15; j_call: TRBJ1-1; clone_size: NA; cdr3_nt: TGTGCCAGCAGTGTCCCCGGGACAGGAGATACTGAAGCTTTCTTT; cdr3_aa: CASSVPGTGDTEAFF
d_call: TRBD2; v_call: TRBV27; cdr3_length: 13; j_call: TRBJ2-7; clone_size: many; cdr3_nt: TGTGCCAGCAGGATAGCGGGGGCGTACGAGCAGTACTTC; cdr3_aa: CASRIAGAYEQYF
d_call: TRBD2; v_call: TRBV6-5; cdr3_length: 15; j_call: TRBJ2-7; clone_size: few; cdr3_nt: TGTGCCAGCAGTTACTCGGGACTAGCGGGATCCCAGCAGTACTTC; cdr3_aa: CASSYSGLAGSQQYF
d_call: NA; v_call: TRBV6-2/TRBV6-3; cdr3_length: 12; j_call: TRBJ2-7; clone_size: many; cdr3_nt: TGTGCCAGCAGTCACGGGACGTCCGAGCAGTACTTC; cdr3_aa: CASSHGTSEQYF
d_call: NA; v_call: TRBV29-1; cdr3_length: 14; j_call: TRBJ2-3; clone_size: many; cdr3_nt: TGCAGCGGAGACGGAGGGCTCCGCACAGATACGCAGTATTTT; cdr3_aa: CSGDGGLRTDTQYF
d_call: NA; v_call: TRBV20-1; cdr3_length: 13; j_call: TRBJ2-7; clone_size: few; cdr3_nt: TGCAGTGCTAGAGTACCAGGTCCGGGCGAGCAGTACTTC; cdr3_aa: CSARVPGPGEQYF
d_call: NA; v_call: TRBV29-1; cdr3_length: 11; j_call: TRBJ1-3; clone_size: many; cdr3_nt: TGCAGCGTTGGGGCTGGAAACACCATATATTTT; cdr3_aa: CSVGAGNTIYF
d_call: NA; v_call: TRBV11-2; cdr3_length: 17; j_call: TRBJ2-7; clone_size: few; cdr3_nt: TGTGCCAGCAGCTTAGTTGTCAGGGTGGCAGGTGTGAGGGAGCAGTACTTC; cdr3_aa: CASSLVVRVAGVREQYF
d_call: NA; v_call: TRBV6-6; cdr3_length: 11; j_call: TRBJ1-2; clone_size: many; cdr3_nt: TGTGCCAGCAGTTATGACACCCGCTACACCTTC; cdr3_aa: CASSYDTRYTF
d_call: NA; v_call: TRBV11-2; cdr3_length: 16; j_call: TRBJ2-1; clone_size: NA; cdr3_nt: TGTGCCAGCAGCTTAGGTAACAACGTTCTATACAATGAGCAGTTCTTC; cdr3_aa: CASSLGNNVLYNEQFF
d_call: NA; v_call: TRBV2; cdr3_length: 15; j_call: TRBJ2-3; clone_size: few; cdr3_nt: TGTGCCAGCAGTTTGTGGGAGAGAGGCACAGATACGCAGTATTTT; cdr3_aa: CASSLWERGTDTQYF
d_call: TRBD2; v_call: TRBV13; cdr3_length: 16; j_call: TRBJ2-2; clone_size: few; cdr3_nt: TGTGCCAGCAGCGCCCTAGCGGAGGCGAACACCGGGGAGCTGTTTTTT; cdr3_aa: CASSALAEANTGELFF
d_call: NA; v_call: TRBV7-9; cdr3_length: 13; j_call: TRBJ2-1; clone_size: many; cdr3_nt: TGTGCCAGCATCCCCCCAGGGGAGGGTGAGCAGTTCTTC; cdr3_aa: CASIPPGEGEQFF
d_call: NA; v_call: TRBV7-2; cdr3_length: 15; j_call: TRBJ2-7; clone_size: many; cdr3_nt: TGTGCCAGCAGCTTCCCGGGGCTAAGGGTCTACGAGCAGTACTTC; cdr3_aa: CASSFPGLRVYEQYF
d_call: NA; v_call: TRBV27; cdr3_length: 15; j_call: TRBJ2-3; clone_size: NA; cdr3_nt: TGTGCCAGCAGCCCGTTCGTGGTTGGAACAGATACGCAGTATTTT; cdr3_aa: CASSPFVVGTDTQYF
d_call: NA; v_call: TRBV29-1; cdr3_length: 15; j_call: TRBJ2-3; clone_size: many; cdr3_nt: TGCAGCGTTGAATTGCGGGACACAACAACAGATACGCAGTATTTT; cdr3_aa: CSVELRDTTTDTQYF
d_call: NA; v_call: TRBV12-3/TRBV12-4; cdr3_length: 16; j_call: TRBJ1-2; clone_size: few; cdr3_nt: TGTGCCAGCAGTTTAATGGTCCGGGGGCCCAACTATGGCTACACCTTC; cdr3_aa: CASSLMVRGPNYGYTF
d_call: TRBD2; v_call: TRBV4-3; cdr3_length: 17; j_call: TRBJ2-1; clone_size: few; cdr3_nt: TGCGCCAGCAGCCAAGATCTAGGGACTAGAGTTTACAATGAGCAGTTCTTC; cdr3_aa: CASSQDLGTRVYNEQFF
d_call: NA; v_call: TRBV5-6; cdr3_length: 20; j_call: TRBJ2-3; clone_size: many; cdr3_nt: TGTGCCAGCAGCTTGGTTTCTGAGGCGGGGCCTCCCGGTAGCACAGATACGCAGTATTTT; cdr3_aa: CASSLVSEAGPPGSTDTQYF
d_call: NA; v_call: TRBV13; cdr3_length: 14; j_call: TRBJ1-1; clone_size: many; cdr3_nt: TGTGCCAGCAGCGAGGCCATCGGGGGAGCTGAAGCTTTCTTT; cdr3_aa: CASSEAIGGAEAFF
d_call: NA; v_call: TRBV7-3; cdr3_length: 13; j_call: TRBJ2-3; clone_size: NA; cdr3_nt: TGTGCCAGCAGCGCCTTAAACACAGATACGCAGTATTTT; cdr3_aa: CASSALNTDTQYF
d_call: NA; v_call: TRBV29-1; cdr3_length: 12; j_call: TRBJ2-7; clone_size: NA; cdr3_nt: TGCAGCGTGTGTTTGGTGACCTACGAGCAGTACTTC; cdr3_aa: CSVCLVTYEQYF
d_call: TRBD2; v_call: TRBV5-4; cdr3_length: 16; j_call: TRBJ2-1; clone_size: few; cdr3_nt: TGTGCCAGCAGCTTGAACGTCGGACTAGCGGAAAATGAGCAGTTCTTC; cdr3_aa: CASSLNVGLAENEQFF
d_call: TRBD2; v_call: TRBV6-2/TRBV6-3; cdr3_length: 16; j_call: TRBJ2-7; clone_size: few; cdr3_nt: TGTGCCAGCAGTTACTCGTCGGGGGGGGACTTCTACGAGCAGTACTTC; cdr3_aa: CASSYSSGGDFYEQYF
d_call: NA; v_call: TRBV3-1; cdr3_length: 17; j_call: TRBJ2-4; clone_size: NA; cdr3_nt: TGTGCCAGCAGCCAAGATCGCACCGACATAGCCAAAAACATTCAGTACTTC; cdr3_aa: CASSQDRTDIAKNIQYF
d_call: NA; v_call: TRBV2; cdr3_length: 16; j_call: TRBJ1-5; clone_size: few; cdr3_nt: TGTGCCAGCAGTGAAGCAGGAGCCTTTAGCAATCAGCCCCAGCATTTT; cdr3_aa: CASSEAGAFSNQPQHF
d_call: TRBD2; v_call: TRBV5-1; cdr3_length: 14; j_call: TRBJ2-5; clone_size: few; cdr3_nt: TGCGCCAGCAGACTAGCGGGAGGCCCGAAGACCCAGTACTTC; cdr3_aa: CASRLAGGPKTQYF
d_call: TRBD1; v_call: TRBV14; cdr3_length: 15; j_call: TRBJ2-7; clone_size: NA; cdr3_nt: TGTGCCAGCAGCCACCCTCGGGACAGGGGCTACGAGCGGTACTTC; cdr3_aa: CASSHPRDRGYERYF
d_call: NA; v_call: TRBV4-3; cdr3_length: 15; j_call: TRBJ1-2; clone_size: many; cdr3_nt: TGCGCCAGCAGCCAAGATCCACAGCCAAACTATGGCTACACCTTC; cdr3_aa: CASSQDPQPNYGYTF
d_call: TRBD1; v_call: TRBV3-1; cdr3_length: 17; j_call: TRBJ2-2; clone_size: many; cdr3_nt: TGTGCCAGCAGCCAACCCCGACAGGGGGCGAACACCGGGGAGCTGTTTTTT; cdr3_aa: CASSQPRQGANTGELFF
d_call: TRBD2; v_call: TRBV20-1; cdr3_length: 17; j_call: TRBJ2-7; clone_size: few; cdr3_nt: TGCAGTGCTTCCCTATCACTAGCGGGAGGGCCGGCCTACGAGCAGTACTTC; cdr3_aa: CSASLSLAGGPAYEQYF
d_call: TRBD2; v_call: TRBV19; cdr3_length: 15; j_call: TRBJ2-1; clone_size: NA; cdr3_nt: TGTGCCAGTAGTATACTGCTAGCGGGGGGGGTAGAGCAGTTCTTC; cdr3_aa: CASSILLAGGVEQFF
d_call: TRBD2; v_call: TRBV28; cdr3_length: 15; j_call: TRBJ2-3; clone_size: many; cdr3_nt: TGTGCCAGCAGACCGACTAGCGGGGCGACAGATACGCAGTATTTT; cdr3_aa: CASRPTSGATDTQYF
d_call: NA; v_call: TRBV28; cdr3_length: 16; j_call: TRBJ1-3; clone_size: NA; cdr3_nt: TGTGCCAGCAGAAGCCCCAGGGACTTCTCTGGAAACACCATATATTTT; cdr3_aa: CASRSPRDFSGNTIYF
d_call: TRBD1; v_call: TRBV15; cdr3_length: 15; j_call: TRBJ1-5; clone_size: few; cdr3_nt: TGTGCCACCTCGGCCGACAGGGAGGGCAATCAGCCCCAGCATTTT; cdr3_aa: CATSADREGNQPQHF
d_call: NA; v_call: TRBV21-1; cdr3_length: 15; j_call: TRBJ2-5; clone_size: NA; cdr3_nt: TGTGCCAGCAGCATAGCGCGTAGGGGTATACAGACCCAGTACTTC; cdr3_aa: CASSIARRGIQTQYF
d_call: NA; v_call: TRBV6-5; cdr3_length: 15; j_call: TRBJ2-2; clone_size: NA; cdr3_nt: TGTGCCAGCAGTTACGGGCAGTGGAACACCGGGGAGCTGTTTTTT; cdr3_aa: CASSYGQWNTGELFF
d_call: TRBD1; v_call: TRBV4-3; cdr3_length: 14; j_call: TRBJ2-7; clone_size: few; cdr3_nt: TGCGCCAGCAGCCACAGGCAGGGGGCGTGGGAGCAGTACTTC; cdr3_aa: CASSHRQGAWEQYF
d_call: TRBD1; v_call: TRBV7-2; cdr3_length: 16; j_call: TRBJ2-1; clone_size: many; cdr3_nt: TGTGCCAGCAGCTTGACCCCCCCCAACAGGGGATATGAGCAGTTCTTC; cdr3_aa: CASSLTPPNRGYEQFF
d_call: NA; v_call: TRBV28; cdr3_length: 15; j_call: TRBJ1-2; clone_size: NA; cdr3_nt: TGTGCCAGCAGTCCCTACCAGGGTGCGGGCTATGGCTACACCTTC; cdr3_aa: CASSPYQGAGYGYTF
d_call: TRBD1; v_call: TRBV16; cdr3_length: 15; j_call: TRBJ2-7; clone_size: NA; cdr3_nt: TGTGCCAGCAGCCACACCGGGACAGGGCGCGATCGGCAGTACTTC; cdr3_aa: CASSHTGTGRDRQYF
d_call: NA; v_call: TRBV9; cdr3_length: 14; j_call: TRBJ1-1; clone_size: many; cdr3_nt: TGTGCCAGCAGCGTAGCGTTTTCGGGACCTGAAGCTTTCTTT; cdr3_aa: CASSVAFSGPEAFF
d_call: TRBD1; v_call: TRBV7-6; cdr3_length: 14; j_call: TRBJ1-4; clone_size: NA; cdr3_nt: TGTGCCCGCAACCCCGGGACAGGGACCGAAAAACTATTTTTT; cdr3_aa: CARNPGTGTEKLFF
d_call: NA; v_call: TRBV7-6; cdr3_length: 14; j_call: TRBJ2-5; clone_size: many; cdr3_nt: TGTGCCAGCAGCTTAGATTTCGTCCAAGAGACCCAGTACTTC; cdr3_aa: CASSLDFVQETQYF
d_call: NA; v_call: TRBV7-8; cdr3_length: 17; j_call: TRBJ2-2; clone_size: few; cdr3_nt: TGTGCCAGCAGCTTAGCGGTCGCCCCTGCGAACACCGGGGAGCTGTTTTTT; cdr3_aa: CASSLAVAPANTGELFF